The clone carrying this T cell receptor (beta chain) was recorded a few times. Its matching antigen is unknown. With a duration under 2 months, the hyperthyroidism was newly diagnosed in patients aged 18 to 65. Patients were excluded because of uncontrolled infection, other autoimmune disease, pregnancy or lactation. The junction had 7 bases not matched to a gene; V was cut back by 2 bases and J by 3 bases. Germline-derived CDR1 and CDR2 are MGHRA and YSYEKL. This CDR3 is built from 17 residues. RNA transcripts provided the source from which TCR beta CDR3 regions were amplified. The primer set for the first-round RT-PCR of the TCR CDR3 was HTBI. TCRdb reanalysed the multiplex PCR reads using MiXCR and keeps one entry per CDR3 protein. This table holds 300,000 or so distinct CDR3 sequences, 18% found once. These data belong to a study of T cells in Graves' hyperthyroidism and ophthalmopathy. Study outcomes and limitations: Blood shared most expanded thyroid clonotypes above 0.001. The model forecast ophthalmopathy, anticipating it by a median around 6.5 months before onset.

Sequencing was performed on blood. This clonotype was sampled from a woman aged 50 to 65 with Graves' hyperthyroidism. The chain has TRBV4-1 and TRBJ2-5; 12 positions match TRBD2. The CDR3 bases are TGCGCCAGCAGCCAACCGCCGGCTAGCGGGGGGGAAGAGACCCAGTACTTC. Amino acid sequence: CASSQPPASGGEETQYF.